Listed here are 11 T cell receptor beta chains from one sample, sequenced in a study of CD8 T cells in Susac syndrome. With random hexamers, reverse transcription was performed on about 0.45 to 1 ug of RNA. TCRdb reprocessed the immunoSEQ multiplex PCR reads with MiXCR, giving one entry per CDR3 protein. The sample lists about 300,000 distinct CDR3 sequences; roughly nine tenths were seen once. The sample taken for sequencing was CD4+ T cells from PBMCs. Receptors originate from a human donor with multiple sclerosis.

This rearrangement joins TRBV30 to TRBJ2-1; 10 bases agree with TRBD2. Losses at the gene ends were 0 bases for V and 7 bases for J; bases not matched to a gene: 6. The CDR3 consists of 15 residues. Germline loops: CDR1 GTSNPN, CDR2 SVGIG (reference sequence). CDR3 residues: CAWSVGSGGANEQFF. In nucleotides, the CDR3 is TGTGCCTGGAGTGTAGGGAGCGGGGGGGCAAATGAGCAGTTCTTC.

The rearrangement uses TRBV3-1 and TRBJ2-7; D not resolved. V was pared by 4 bases and J by 2 bases, with 9 bases between. CDR1 is LGHDT, CDR2 YNNKEL, per germline (reference sequence). The CDR3 contains 13 residues. The CDR3 nucleotides are TGTGCCAGCAGCCCCGCTAATCCCTACGAGCAGTACTTC. This translates into CASSPANPYEQYF.

This chain links TRBV10-3 with TRBJ1-2; D might be TRBD1 (5 bases). The CDR3 is 14 amino acids. V was clipped by 4 bases and J by 0 bases, with 9 bases between them. Looked up from germline, CDR1 is ENHRY and CDR2 is SYGVKD. This CDR3 reads CAISAPGTNYGYTF. In DNA, the CDR3 is TGTGCCATCAGTGCCCCAGGGACTAACTATGGCTACACCTTC.

The genes are TRBV10-3 and TRBJ2-7; TRBD2 matches at 10 bases. The ends lost 2 bases at V and 4 bases at J; junction bases unmatched: 11. The CDR3 extends over 17 amino acids. From germline, CDR1 is ENHRY and CDR2 SYGVKD. The CDR3 region is CAISEGGLAGAGYEQYF. In nucleotides, the CDR3 is TGTGCCATCAGTGAGGGGGGGCTAGCGGGAGCAGGATACGAGCAGTACTTC.

CDR3 amino acids: CASSYSMATGANVLTF. CDR3 DNA sequence: TGTGCCAGCAGTTACTCGATGGCTACGGGGGCCAACGTCCTGACTTTC. The chain employs TRBV6-6 and TRBJ2-6; D remains ambiguous. This CDR3 contains 16 residues. CDR1 and CDR2 from the germline V gene are MNHNY and SVGAGI (reference sequence). Between the trimmed V and J ends, which lost 0 bases and 4 bases, there was a span of 10 bases.

The chain uses TRBV29-1 and TRBJ2-3; D is unresolved. The CDR3 consists of 13 residues. Trimming shortened V by 4 bases and J by 1 base, and 9 bases separated the two germline ends. CDR1 and CDR2 from the germline V gene are SQVTM and ANQGSEA. The CDR3 nucleotides are TGCAGCGTTGGCCAGGACGGCACAGATACGCAGTATTTT. Translating gives CSVGQDGTDTQYF.

The J gene is TRBJ1-4, the V gene TRBV2; a weak D match, TRBD1 (5 bases). The germline V gene encodes CDR1 SNHLY and CDR2 FYNNEI. The CDR3 extends over 13 amino acids. Deletions cut 4 bases from V and 4 bases from J, with 7 bases between. The CDR3 sequence is CASSGQLNEKLFF. The CDR3, as DNA: TGTGCCAGCAGTGGACAGCTTAATGAAAAACTGTTTTTT. Full variable domain (rest looked up from reference TRBV2 and TRBJ1-4): EPEVTQTPSHQVTQMGQEVILRCVPISNHLYFYWYRQILGQKVEFLVSFYNNEISEKSEIFDDQFSVERPDGSNFTLKIRSTKLEDSAMYFCASSGQLNEKLFFGSGTQLSVL.

V gene TRBV7-9 combines with J gene TRBJ2-4, with 14 nucleotides matching TRBD2. The CDR3 consists of 18 residues. V trimming: 7 bases; J trimming: 0 bases; junction bases outside the gene matches: 8. The V gene's germline CDR1 is SEHNR and CDR2 FQNEAQ (reference sequence). DNA for the CDR3: TGTGCCAGCACCCTGACTAGCGGGGGGGCCGGAGCCAAAAACATTCAGTACTTC. Translation gives CASTLTSGGAGAKNIQYF.

This sequence joins TRBV30 and TRBJ2-5; 10 positions match TRBD2. J gave up 5 bases and V 8 bases, and 11 bases lay outside the gene matches. Germline CDR1 is GTSNPN and CDR2 is SVGIG (reference sequence). This CDR3 contains 14 residues. The CDR3: CAGTGGLAPETQYF. The CDR3 DNA is TGTGCCGGGACCGGGGGACTAGCGCCGGAGACCCAGTACTTC.

The V call is TRBV7-3, the J call TRBJ2-7; D is uncertain. Per the germline V gene, CDR1 is SGHTA and CDR2 is FQGTGA. The CDR3 extends over 13 amino acids. V lost 1 base, J lost 5 bases, and 9 bases lay in between. The CDR3 here is CASSLRADHEQYF. CDR3 coding DNA: TGTGCCAGCAGCTTAAGGGCGGACCACGAGCAGTACTTC.

V and J are TRBV12-3 or TRBV12-4 and TRBJ2-7, with 8 bases fitting TRBD1. After removal of 6 bases from V and 5 bases from J, the junction contained 6 bases not matched to a gene. CDR3 length equals 13 residues. This CDR3 is CASSTGTGNEQYF. In nucleotides, the CDR3 is TGTGCCAGCAGCACCGGGACAGGAAACGAGCAGTACTTC.